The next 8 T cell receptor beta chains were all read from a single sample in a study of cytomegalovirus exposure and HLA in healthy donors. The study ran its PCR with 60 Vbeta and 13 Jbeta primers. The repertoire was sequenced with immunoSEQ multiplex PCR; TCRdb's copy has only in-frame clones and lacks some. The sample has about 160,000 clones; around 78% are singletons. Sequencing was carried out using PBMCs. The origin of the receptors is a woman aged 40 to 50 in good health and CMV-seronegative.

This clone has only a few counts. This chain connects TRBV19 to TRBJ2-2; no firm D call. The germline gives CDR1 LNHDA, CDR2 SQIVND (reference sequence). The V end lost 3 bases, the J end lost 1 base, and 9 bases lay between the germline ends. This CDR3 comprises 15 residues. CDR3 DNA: TGTGCCAGTAGTATCTGGCAGATGAACACCGGGGAGCTGTTTTTT. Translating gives CASSIWQMNTGELFF. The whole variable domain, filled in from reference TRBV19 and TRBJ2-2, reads DGGITQSPKYLFRKEGQNVTLSCEQNLNHDAMYWYRQDPGQGLRLIYYSQIVNDFQKGDIAEGYSVSREKKESFPLTVTSAQKNPTAFYLCASSIWQMNTGELFFGEGSRLTVL.

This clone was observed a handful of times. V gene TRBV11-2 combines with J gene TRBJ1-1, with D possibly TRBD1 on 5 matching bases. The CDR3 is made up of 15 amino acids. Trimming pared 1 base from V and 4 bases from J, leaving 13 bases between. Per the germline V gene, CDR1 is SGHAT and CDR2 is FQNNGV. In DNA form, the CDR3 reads TGTGCCAGCAGCTTAGGAATCAGGGAGGTCACTGAAGCTTTCTTT. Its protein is CASSLGIREVTEAFF.

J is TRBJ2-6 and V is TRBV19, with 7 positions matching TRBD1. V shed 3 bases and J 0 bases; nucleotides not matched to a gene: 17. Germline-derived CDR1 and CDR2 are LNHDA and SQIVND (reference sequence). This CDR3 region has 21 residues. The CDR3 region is CASSIGDPYRGLDSGANVLTF. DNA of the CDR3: TGTGCCAGTAGTATTGGCGATCCATACAGGGGTTTGGACTCTGGGGCCAACGTCCTGACTTTC. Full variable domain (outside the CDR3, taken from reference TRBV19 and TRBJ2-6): DGGITQSPKYLFRKEGQNVTLSCEQNLNHDAMYWYRQDPGQGLRLIYYSQIVNDFQKGDIAEGYSVSREKKESFPLTVTSAQKNPTAFYLCASSIGDPYRGLDSGANVLTFGAGSRLTVL.

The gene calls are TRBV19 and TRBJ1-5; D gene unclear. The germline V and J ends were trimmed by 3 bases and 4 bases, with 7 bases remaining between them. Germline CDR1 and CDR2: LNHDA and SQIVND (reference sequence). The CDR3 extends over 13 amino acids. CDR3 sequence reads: CASSIEGNQPQHF. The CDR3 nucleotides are TGTGCCAGTAGTATTGAGGGAAATCAGCCCCAGCATTTT.

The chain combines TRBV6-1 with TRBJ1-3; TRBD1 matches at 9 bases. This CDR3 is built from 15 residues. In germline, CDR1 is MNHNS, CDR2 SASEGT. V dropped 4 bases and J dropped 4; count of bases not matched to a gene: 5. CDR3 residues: CASSGDRGYGNTIYF. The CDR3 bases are TGTGCCAGCAGTGGAGACAGGGGGTACGGAAACACCATATATTTT.

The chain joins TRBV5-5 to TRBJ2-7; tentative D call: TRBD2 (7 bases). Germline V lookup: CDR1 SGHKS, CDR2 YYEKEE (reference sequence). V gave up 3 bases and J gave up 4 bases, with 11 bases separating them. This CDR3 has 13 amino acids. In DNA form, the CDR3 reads TGTGCCAGCAGCTCGGCGGGGGCGTACGAGCAGTACTTC. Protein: CASSSAGAYEQYF.

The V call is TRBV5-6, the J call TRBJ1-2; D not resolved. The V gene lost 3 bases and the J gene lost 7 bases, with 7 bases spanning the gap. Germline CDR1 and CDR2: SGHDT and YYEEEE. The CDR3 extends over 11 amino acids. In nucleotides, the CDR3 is TGTGCCAGCAGCTCCTGGGCTGGCTACACCTTC. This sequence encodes CASSSWAGYTF.

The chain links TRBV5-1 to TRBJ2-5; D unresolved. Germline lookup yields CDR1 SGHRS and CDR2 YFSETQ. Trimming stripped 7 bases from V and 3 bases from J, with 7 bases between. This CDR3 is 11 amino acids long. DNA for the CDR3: TGCGCCAGCTCTGAGGAAGAGACCCAGTACTTC. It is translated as CASSEEETQYF.